This T cell receptor (beta chain) derives from a study of blood T cell repertoires in COVID-19. Study-wide context: Whether acute or convalescent, the COVID-19 samples came from the United States, Italy and Spain.

Germline V gene lookup returns CDR1 SGHAT and CDR2 FQNNGV. This CDR3 comprises 12 residues. In regard to this clone: The junction and the germline gene differ at one end; a read error may be behind it.

Authors' methods: The authors estimated nucleated cell counts from reference gene primer amplification. Sequencing used immunoSEQ multiplex PCR; TCRdb keeps in-frame clones, though not all of them. V and J calls and clone size come straight from that table; D and trimming were deduced from the DNA. The sample has approximately 260,000 clones, approximately 91% seen once. Sample: peripheral blood. The receptor's source is a man in his fifties or sixties with acute or convalescent COVID-19. The V and J genes are TRBV11-2 and TRBJ1-2; 8 positions match TRBD1. CDR3: CASSLDRERPLF. DNA of the CDR3: TGTGCCAGCAGCTTGGACAGGGAACGCCCCCTCTTC.